The 21 T cell receptor beta chains presented below share a single source sample, sequenced in a study of T-cell reconstitution after alpha-beta-depleted transplantation in children. TCRbeta library construction was performed incorporating unique molecular identifiers. TCRdb ran MiXCR on the PCR reads and lists one entry per CDR3 protein. There are hundreds of thousands of distinct CDR3 sequences in the sample; around 13% occur only once, and about 2% lies in the top ten. Here the sequenced sample was PBMCs, mostly from graft donor cells, taken 360 days after TCRalphabeta/CD19-depleted stem cell transplant. These receptors originate from a male patient aged 5 to 17 who had a stem cell transplant for acute myeloid leukemia, so the T cells may come from the graft donor.

This clonotype has a count of ten or more. The chain is built from TRBV7-6 and TRBJ2-5; D not resolved. The germline V gene has CDR1 SGHVS and CDR2 FNYEAQ. Deletions cut 10 bases from V and 7 bases from J, with 16 bases between. The CDR3 spans 12 residues. CDR3 DNA: TGTGCCACCTGGCGAAACATGCTGACCCAGTACTTC. Translated, it gives CATWRNMLTQYF.

The chain recombines TRBV18 with TRBJ1-3; possible D gene TRBD1, 6 bases. Trimming left V 1 base short and J 0 bases short, with 13 bases between. Germline assignment: CDR1 KGHSH and CDR2 LQKENI. The CDR3 is 17 residues long. CDR3 in amino acids: CASSPLDSSFSGNTIYF. The CDR3, as DNA: TGTGCCAGCTCACCACTGGACAGCTCATTCTCTGGAAACACCATATATTTT.

The chain recombines TRBV20-1 with TRBJ2-7, with TRBD2 identical over 7 bases. V was clipped by 1 base and J by 3 bases; unmatched bases: 6. Germline CDR1 DFQATT, CDR2 SNEGSKA (reference sequence). This CDR3 has 14 amino acids. The CDR3 DNA reads as TGCAGTGCTAGAGCTGCGGGAGTGGGCTACGAGCAGTACTTC. Residues: CSARAAGVGYEQYF.

This clonotype came up many times. The J gene is TRBJ2-7, the V gene TRBV29-1; TRBD1 aligns across 7 bases. Per germline, CDR1 SQVTM and CDR2 ANQGSEA. This CDR3 spans 15 amino acids. Losses at the gene ends were 1 base for V and 3 bases for J; bases not matched to a gene: 9. CDR3: CSVEGKKGQVYEQYF. CDR3 DNA: TGCAGCGTTGAAGGCAAAAAAGGACAGGTCTACGAGCAGTACTTC.

This clonotype was observed many times. The genes are TRBV20-1 and TRBJ2-5; D is perhaps TRBD1 (5 bases). Germline CDR1 DFQATT, CDR2 SNEGSKA (reference sequence). V was cut by 7 bases and J by 7 bases, with 13 bases left in between. This CDR3 is 11 amino acids long. DNA for the CDR3: TGCAGTGTGCAGGGTACCGGGACCCAGTACTTC. This encodes CSVQGTGTQYF.

Only a few counts were recorded for this clonotype. The V and J genes are TRBV14 and TRBJ2-1, with 10 bases fitting TRBD2. The V gene end was trimmed by 0 bases and the J gene end by 4 bases; junction bases not matched to a gene: 3. The CDR3 length is 16 residues. From germline, CDR1 is SGHDN and CDR2 FVKESK. CDR3 DNA: TGTGCCAGCAGCCAAGATCGGACTAGCGGATACAATGAGCAGTTCTTC. Protein product: CASSQDRTSGYNEQFF.

There are many counts of this clonotype. V is TRBV6-1 and J is TRBJ1-3, with TRBD1 as a possible D gene (6 bases). The CDR3 has 13 amino acids. V was shortened by 6 bases and J by 4 bases, with 10 bases between the two germline ends. Germline V gene sequence: CDR1 MNHNS, CDR2 SASEGT. In DNA, the CDR3 is TGTGCCAGCAGAACGGGGGGCGGAAACACCATATATTTT. Translating gives CASRTGGGNTIYF.

This clonotype has just a few counts. The chain employs TRBV7-9 and TRBJ2-7; 16 bases are a match to TRBD2. Losses at the gene ends were 4 bases for V and 5 bases for J; bases not matched to a gene: 5. The CDR3 runs to 16 residues. The V gene's germline CDR1 is SEHNR and CDR2 FQNEAQ (reference sequence). CDR3 DNA sequence: TGTGCCAGCAGCTCCGGGACTAGCGGGAGGGCCCACGAGCAGTACTTC. It translates to CASSSGTSGRAHEQYF.

The rearrangement joins TRBV6-6 to TRBJ2-3, with D unclear. Germline values: CDR1 MNHNY, CDR2 SVGAGI (reference sequence). CDR3 length equals 13 residues. The V gene lost 7 bases and the J gene lost 1 base, with 9 bases spanning the gap. The CDR3 nucleotides are TGTGCCAGCACCTATCCCGGCACAGATACGCAGTATTTT. Translation gives CASTYPGTDTQYF.

The chain uses TRBV12-3 or TRBV12-4 and TRBJ1-1, with a possible D match to TRBD1 (5 bases). V lost 2 bases, J lost 1 base, and 11 bases lay in between. The CDR3 is 15 residues long. DNA for the CDR3: TGTGCCAGCAGTTTACTAGGGGCCGAGAACACTGAAGCTTTCTTT. The encoded protein is CASSLLGAENTEAFF.

The sample holds a few counts of this clonotype. The chain carries TRBV5-4 and TRBJ2-1; D not certain. Germline V gives CDR1 SGHNT, CDR2 YYREEE (reference sequence). The CDR3 spans 14 residues. The V end was cut by 4 bases, the J end by 2 bases, with 10 bases between. DNA of the CDR3: TGTGCCAGCAGCCCCCGCGGCCCCTACAATGAGCAGTTCTTC. This codes for CASSPRGPYNEQFF.

The chain links TRBV9 to TRBJ2-3; D may be TRBD2 (6 bases). CDR3 length: 15 amino acids. V dropped 2 bases and J dropped 2 bases, with 12 bases sitting between them. Germline CDR1 and CDR2: SGDLS and YYNGEE. This CDR3 reads CASSVGTFHTDTQYF. In DNA form, the CDR3 reads TGTGCCAGCAGCGTCGGGACTTTCCACACAGATACGCAGTATTTT.

In regard to this clonotype: At one boundary the junction diverges from the germline segment, which might be a read error. The V call is TRBV20-1, the J call TRBJ1-4, with a tentative D call TRBD1 (6 bases). The CDR3 is 13 amino acids. Germline V CDR1 and CDR2: DFQATT, SNEGSKA (reference sequence). The CDR3 here is CSARGRGQEKVFF. CDR3 in DNA: TGCAGTGCTAGAGGACGGGGGCAAGAAAAAGTGTTTTTT.

Only a few counts were recorded for this clonotype. Compared with germline, one end of the junction differs, possibly owing to a read error. The genes are TRBV7-7 and TRBJ2-1, with 11 bases aligning to TRBD2. The CDR3 contains 19 residues. Germline V gives CDR1 SSHAT, CDR2 FNYEAQ (reference sequence). The CDR3 is CASSLVPSGRPTIYNEQFF. CDR3 bases: TGTGCTAGCAGCTTAGTACCTAGCGGGAGGCCCACCATTTACAATGAGCAGTTCTTC. The full variable domain, with the rest looked up from reference TRBV7-7 and TRBJ2-1, is GAGVSQSPRYKVTKRGQDVTLRCDPISSHATLYWYQQALGQGPEFLTYFNYEAQPDKSGLPSDRFSAERPEGSISTLTIQRTEQRDSAMYRCASSLVPSGRPTIYNEQFFGPGTRLTVL.

This clonotype was detected a few times. V usage is TRBV5-1 and J usage is TRBJ2-3, with 7 bases that match TRBD2. Germline V gives CDR1 SGHRS, CDR2 YFSETQ. The CDR3 consists of 17 residues. V gave up 4 bases and J gave up 3 bases; unmatched junction bases: 14. CDR3 in amino acids: CASSPKSSGTKTDTQYF. The CDR3 bases are TGCGCCAGCAGCCCCAAATCTTCCGGGACTAAGACAGATACGCAGTATTTT.

There are a few counts of this clonotype. This chain links TRBV6-1 with TRBJ1-2; no definite D call. V was trimmed by 7 bases and J by 0 bases, leaving 12 bases between them. The germline CDR1 and CDR2 sequences are MNHNS and SASEGT. This CDR3 is 14 amino acids long. CDR3 sequence: CASTGRETNYGYTF. The CDR3 nucleotides read TGTGCCAGCACCGGGAGAGAAACTAACTATGGCTACACCTTC.

This sequence joins TRBV12-3 or TRBV12-4 and TRBJ2-5; 12 bases fit TRBD2. This CDR3 region has 16 residues. V lost 6 bases to trimming and J lost 2 bases; unmatched junction nucleotides: 7. CDR3 in DNA: TGTGCCAGCAGAGAGGGACTAGCGGGTGGTCAAGAGACCCAGTACTTC. Amino acid sequence: CASREGLAGGQETQYF.

The rearrangement joins TRBV20-1 to TRBJ2-7; D is ambiguous. The germline V gene encodes CDR1 DFQATT and CDR2 SNEGSKA (reference sequence). The CDR3 loop spans 16 amino acids. Deletions cut 1 base from V and 3 bases from J, with 19 bases between. The DNA of the CDR3 is TGCAGTGCTAGAGGGTGGTCGACTGCAACACGCTACGAGCAGTACTTC. Residues: CSARGWSTATRYEQYF.

The genes are TRBV20-1 and TRBJ1-5; D unclear. CDR1 is DFQATT and CDR2 is SNEGSKA in the germline V gene (reference sequence). V gave up 0 bases and J gave up 1 base, with 13 bases separating them. There are 16 residues in the CDR3. DNA for the CDR3: TGCAGTGCTAGAGATCAGTCAGTACTGAGCAATCAGCCCCAGCATTTT. Translation: CSARDQSVLSNQPQHF.

This clonotype has just a few counts. The chain couples TRBV5-1 to TRBJ2-1, with 11 bases matching TRBD2. Germline V gene data show CDR1 as SGHRS and CDR2 as YFSETQ. V was clipped by 1 base and J by 5 bases; unmatched bases: 5. This CDR3 has 16 residues. Here the CDR3 reads CASSLTSGRYNNEQFF. The DNA of the CDR3 is TGCGCCAGCAGCTTGACTAGCGGGAGATACAACAATGAGCAGTTCTTC. Drawing the rest from reference TRBV5-1 and TRBJ2-1, the complete variable domain is KAGVTQTPRYLIKTRGQQVTLSCSPISGHRSVSWYQQTPGQGLQFLFEYFSETQRNKGNFPGRFSGRQFSNSRSEMNVSTLELGDSALYLCASSLTSGRYNNEQFFGPGTRLTVL.

This clonotype came up many times. The rearrangement links TRBV7-8 to TRBJ2-1; 7 bases are a match to TRBD1. Germline assignment: CDR1 SGHVS and CDR2 FQNEAQ. The ends lost 3 bases at V and 8 bases at J; junction bases unmatched: 10. The CDR3 has 15 amino acids. The CDR3 loop is CASSFLRQGYDEQFF. CDR3 nucleotide sequence: TGTGCCAGCAGCTTTCTCCGACAGGGTTACGATGAGCAGTTCTTC.